This paragraph reports one TCR beta chain. This entry comes from a study of T-cell reconstitution after alpha-beta-depleted transplantation in children. For TCRbeta, the library was prepared with unique molecular identifiers. TCRdb passed the PCR reads through MiXCR, listing each CDR3 protein once. The repertoire holds just over 950,000 distinct CDR3 sequences, with about 29% as singletons. In germline, CDR1 is SQVTM, CDR2 ANQGSEA. This CDR3 contains 14 residues. V dropped 3 bases and J dropped 8 bases, with 19 bases sitting between them. The starting material was PBMCs, mostly from graft donor cells, obtained 360 days after TCRalphabeta/CD19-depleted stem cell transplant. The chain is built from TRBV29-1 and TRBJ1-2; D gene unclear. The receptor was isolated from a boy younger than two who had a stem cell transplant for SCID, so the T cells may come from the graft donor. In DNA, the CDR3 is TGCAGCGTTGACGGGCAGGTCCGGTCCCGAGGCTACACCTTC. Its protein is CSVDGQVRSRGYTF. Based on the CDR3 plus reference TRBV29-1 and TRBJ1-2, the full variable domain is SAVISQKPSRDICQRGTSLTIQCQVDSQVTMMFWYRQQPGQSLTLIATANQGSEATYESGFVIDKFPISRPNLTFSTLTVSNMSPEDSSIYLCSVDGQVRSRGYTFGSGTRLTVV.